This TCR beta chain originates from a study of blood T cell repertoires in COVID-19. As for the study in general: PBMCs, B-cell-depleted T cells, or T cells were the source of the cDNA or gDNA that made up the material.

This CDR3 is built from 13 residues. V was trimmed by 3 bases and J by 3 bases, leaving 8 bases between them. Per the original data handling: Amplification of reference gene primers was used by the study to estimate nucleated cell counts. Method: immunoSEQ multiplex PCR; TCRdb's copy keeps in-frame clones and lacks some. Clone size and V and J calls were adopted from that table, with D and trimming inferred from the DNA. The data contain fewer than 250,000 clones, around 89% of them singletons. In the case of this clone: The same CDR3 can be traced to other DNA sequences in this sample.

Sequences were obtained from peripheral blood. The chain is built from TRBV12-3 or TRBV12-4 and TRBJ1-1; possible D gene TRBD1, 5 bases. This sequence originates from a man in his 70s with acute or convalescent COVID-19. CDR3 loop: CASSLGGDTEAFF. CDR3 DNA: TGTGCCAGCAGTTTGGGAGGGGACACTGAAGCTTTCTTT.